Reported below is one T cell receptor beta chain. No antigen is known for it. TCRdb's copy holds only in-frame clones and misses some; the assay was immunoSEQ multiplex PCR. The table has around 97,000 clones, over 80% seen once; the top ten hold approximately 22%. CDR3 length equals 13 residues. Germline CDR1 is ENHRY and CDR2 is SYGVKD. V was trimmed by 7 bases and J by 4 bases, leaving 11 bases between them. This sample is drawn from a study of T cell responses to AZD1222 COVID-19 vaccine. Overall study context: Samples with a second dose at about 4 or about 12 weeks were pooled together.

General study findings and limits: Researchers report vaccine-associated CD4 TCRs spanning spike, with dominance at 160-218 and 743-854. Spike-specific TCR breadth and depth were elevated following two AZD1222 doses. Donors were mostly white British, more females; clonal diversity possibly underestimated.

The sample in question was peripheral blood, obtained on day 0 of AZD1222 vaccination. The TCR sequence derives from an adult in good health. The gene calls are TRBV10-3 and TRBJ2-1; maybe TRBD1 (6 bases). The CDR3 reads CAITRDKYNEQFF. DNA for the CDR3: TGTGCCATCACCCGGGACAAATACAATGAGCAGTTCTTC.